Below, 12 T cell receptor beta chains from the same sample are listed, as sequenced in a study of blood T cell repertoires in COVID-19. Libraries were prepared by immunoSEQ multiplex PCR; TCRdb keeps only in-frame clonotypes and omits some of them. Of approximately 300,000 clones listed, 85% to 95% are singletons. Sequencing input: PBMCs or T cells enriched from blood (not recorded which). These receptors all come from a woman in her twenties or thirties who had been exposed to COVID-19.

This clone was counted a few times. The same CDR3 arises from other DNA sequences in this sample as well. The DNA for the CDR3 is TGTGCCAGCAGTTACCGGCGGGACACTGAAGCTTTCTTT. Its translation: CASSYRRDTEAFF. The chain uses TRBV6-2 or TRBV6-3 and TRBJ1-1; D remains ambiguous. Germline V lookup: CDR1 MNHEY, CDR2 SVGEGT. Trimming left V 2 bases short and J 3 bases short, with 7 bases between. CDR3 length: 13 amino acids.

V and J are TRBV11-2 and TRBJ1-1, with unresolved D. There are 13 residues in the CDR3. V gave up 5 bases and J gave up 6 bases, with 13 bases separating them. CDR1 and CDR2 from the germline V gene are SGHAT and FQNNGV. The CDR3: CASSPTGSSEAFF. Written as DNA, the CDR3 is TGTGCCAGCAGCCCGACGGGGTCCTCTGAAGCTTTCTTT.

About this clone: One end of the junction does not line up with germline, which may come from a read error. CDR3 coding DNA: TGTGCCGGCAGCTTAGATACAGGCAATCAGCCCCAGCATTTT. Translating gives CAGSLDTGNQPQHF. The J gene is TRBJ1-5, the V gene TRBV7-8; no firm D call. Per germline, CDR1 SGHVS and CDR2 FQNEAQ. There are 14 residues in the CDR3.

This chain uses TRBV19 with TRBJ2-1; a weak D match, TRBD2 (6 bases). From germline, CDR1 is LNHDA and CDR2 SQIVND (reference sequence). CDR3 size: 14 residues. The V gene lost 4 bases and the J gene lost 9 bases, with 16 bases spanning the gap. CDR3 sequence (DNA): TGTGCCAGTAGTAAACCCGGGACTTATAGTGAGCAGTTCTTC. It yields the protein CASSKPGTYSEQFF. Full variable domain (outside the CDR3, taken from reference TRBV19 and TRBJ2-1): DGGITQSPKYLFRKEGQNVTLSCEQNLNHDAMYWYRQDPGQGLRLIYYSQIVNDFQKGDIAEGYSVSREKKESFPLTVTSAQKNPTAFYLCASSKPGTYSEQFFGPGTRLTVL.

The gene calls are TRBV5-1 and TRBJ2-7; D gene unclear. CDR3 length: 13 residues. V gave up 0 bases and J gave up 3 bases, with 7 bases separating them. CDR1 and CDR2 (germline): SGHRS, YFSETQ. The CDR3 loop reads CASSLGYSYEQYF. In nucleotides, the CDR3 is TGCGCCAGCAGCTTGGGATATAGCTACGAGCAGTACTTC. The whole variable domain, remainder taken from reference TRBV5-1 and TRBJ2-7, is KAGVTQTPRYLIKTRGQQVTLSCSPISGHRSVSWYQQTPGQGLQFLFEYFSETQRNKGNFPGRFSGRQFSNSRSEMNVSTLELGDSALYLCASSLGYSYEQYFGPGTRLTVT.

V gene TRBV5-1 combines with J gene TRBJ1-2; TRBD1 might be the D (5 bases). Trimming removed 2 bases at V and 4 bases at J, with 18 bases between. This CDR3 has 16 amino acids. The germline V gene has CDR1 SGHRS and CDR2 YFSETQ. The CDR3 DNA reads TGCGCCAGCAGCTTCCAGGTTGGAGGGGATCTCTATGGCTACACCTTC. Amino acids: CASSFQVGGDLYGYTF.

The chain is built from TRBV14 and TRBJ1-6; no reliable D call. Germline V lookup: CDR1 SGHDN, CDR2 FVKESK. V was trimmed by 4 bases and J by 4 bases, leaving 8 bases between them. This CDR3 has 14 amino acids. The CDR3 here is CASSPPGYNSPLHF. DNA for the CDR3: TGTGCCAGCAGCCCCCCGGGGTATAATTCACCCCTCCACTTT.

CDR3 nucleotide sequence: TGTGCCAGCAGCCAATCCCAGTCCCAGCCCCAGCATTTT. It encodes CASSQSQSQPQHF. The chain links TRBV3-1 (or the pseudogene TRBV3-2) to TRBJ1-5; D gene unclear. The V gene's germline CDR1 is LGHDT and CDR2 YNNKEL (reference sequence). The length of the CDR3 is 13 residues. The V end was cut by 2 bases, the J end by 7 bases, with 9 bases between.

This chain uses TRBV25-1 with TRBJ1-1; D gene ambiguous. The CDR3 consists of 11 residues. The germline V and J ends were trimmed by 10 bases and 9 bases, with 15 bases remaining between them. Germline CDR1 and CDR2: MGHDK and SYGVNS. CDR3 sequence reads: CATGGVSQAFF. The CDR3 bases are TGTGCCACTGGCGGGGTGAGCCAAGCTTTCTTT.

V and J are TRBV14 and TRBJ2-2, with TRBD2 matching 11 bases. The CDR3 covers 18 residues. Germline V gene sequence: CDR1 SGHDN, CDR2 FVKESK. The J segment lost 3 bases and the V segment lost 0 bases, leaving 6 bases of the junction unmatched. CDR3 residues: CASSQERGTSGYTGELFF. The CDR3 bases are TGTGCCAGCAGCCAAGAAAGGGGGACTAGCGGATACACCGGGGAGCTGTTTTTT. The variable domain in full, completed from reference TRBV14 and TRBJ2-2, reads EAGVTQFPSHSVIEKGQTVTLRCDPISGHDNLYWYRRVMGKEIKFLLHFVKESKQDESGMPNNRFLAERTGGTYSTLKVQPAELEDSGVYFCASSQERGTSGYTGELFFGEGSRLTVL.

Turning to this clone: A read error may produce the germline difference seen at one junction end. The rearrangement uses TRBV6-5 and TRBJ1-4; the match to TRBD1 covers 9 bases. Germline V CDR1 and CDR2: MNHEY, SVGAGI. There are 15 residues in the CDR3. In DNA, the CDR3 is TGTGCCAGCAGTTACCCGGGGACAGGGAATGGAAAACTGTTTTTT. It yields the protein CASSYPGTGNGKLFF.

This chain connects TRBV7-9 to TRBJ1-3; maybe TRBD1 (5 bases). Germline assignment: CDR1 SEHNR and CDR2 FQNEAQ (reference sequence). Between the trimmed V and J ends, which lost 0 bases and 0 bases, there was a span of 6 bases. The CDR3 runs 15 residues. The CDR3 bases are TGTGCCAGCAGCTTAGCTACAGGCTCTGGAAACACCATATATTTT. Translated: CASSLATGSGNTIYF.